These 29 T cell receptor beta chains originate from one sample sequenced in a study of blood T cell repertoires in COVID-19. Measured with immunoSEQ multiplex PCR; TCRdb has only the in-frame clones, and not every one. The data show approximately 160,000 clones, about nine tenths seen once. The material sequenced was peripheral blood. Receptor source: a man aged 60 to 69 with active or convalescent COVID-19.

As regards this clone: Additional DNA sequences in this sample encode the identical CDR3. The genes are TRBV7-2 and TRBJ1-1, with D uncertain. V lost 3 bases, J lost 5 bases, and 10 bases lay in between. The CDR3 is 13 residues long. Germline values: CDR1 SGHTA, CDR2 FQGNSA. CDR3 region: CASSFAGGTEAFF. Here the CDR3 DNA reads TGTGCCAGCAGCTTCGCGGGAGGAACTGAAGCTTTCTTT.

This chain connects TRBV5-4 to TRBJ2-1; 8 positions agree with TRBD2. The ends lost 0 bases at V and 2 bases at J; junction bases unmatched: 1. The CDR3 is 15 amino acids. Germline lookup yields CDR1 SGHNT and CDR2 YYREEE (reference sequence). The CDR3 protein is CASSLGGRPYNEQFF. CDR3 sequence (DNA): TGTGCCAGCAGCTTGGGCGGGAGGCCCTACAATGAGCAGTTCTTC. Supplemented by reference TRBV5-4 and TRBJ2-1, the full variable domain reads ETGVTQSPTHLIKTRGQQVTLRCSSQSGHNTVSWYQQALGQGPQFIFQYYREEENGRGNFPPRFSGLQFPNYSSELNVNALELDDSALYLCASSLGGRPYNEQFFGPGTRLTVL.

V gene TRBV19 combines with J gene TRBJ1-3; D is uncertain. This CDR3 is built from 16 residues. Trimming stripped 4 bases from V and 0 bases from J, with 13 bases between. The germline V gene encodes CDR1 LNHDA and CDR2 SQIVND (reference sequence). The CDR3 region has the DNA TGTGCCAGTAGTAAAGGACTTCTAAGCTCTGGAAACACCATATATTTT. This gives the protein CASSKGLLSSGNTIYF.

The chain joins TRBV7-6 to TRBJ2-1; 10 bases align to TRBD2. V trimming: 4 bases; J trimming: 6 bases; junction bases outside the gene matches: 6. Per germline, CDR1 SGHVS and CDR2 FNYEAQ. This CDR3 is 15 amino acids long. The CDR3 coding sequence is TGTGCCAGCAGCTCCCTAGCGGGAGTCGGCAATGAGCAGTTCTTC. It codes for CASSSLAGVGNEQFF.

V gene TRBV10-3 combines with J gene TRBJ1-1, with D unclear. Deletions cut 3 bases from V and 1 base from J, with 9 bases between. This CDR3 spans 14 amino acids. Germline V gene lookup returns CDR1 ENHRY and CDR2 SYGVKD. CDR3 nucleotides: TGTGCCATCAGTGAAGTACAGTCGAACACTGAAGCTTTCTTT. Translating gives CAISEVQSNTEAFF.

The chain combines TRBV7-8 with TRBJ2-7, with D tentatively TRBD1 (7 bases). CDR3 length equals 16 residues. Deletions cut 5 bases from V and 2 bases from J, with 19 bases between. Germline-derived CDR1 and CDR2 are SGHVS and FQNEAQ. Written as DNA, the CDR3 is TGTGCCAGCAGCCGACGTGCGGGACAGTTCACCTACGAGCAGTACTTC. This translates into CASSRRAGQFTYEQYF.

The rearrangement uses TRBV5-1 and TRBJ1-6, with D perhaps matching TRBD1 (6 bases). V was trimmed by 2 bases and J by 7 bases, leaving 16 bases between them. CDR1 is SGHRS, CDR2 YFSETQ, per germline. The CDR3 length is 16 residues. For the CDR3, the DNA is TGCGCCAGCAGCTTATCCATGGTGGGGGCCAATTCACCCCTCCACTTT. Encoded protein: CASSLSMVGANSPLHF. The whole variable domain, remainder taken from reference TRBV5-1 and TRBJ1-6, is KAGVTQTPRYLIKTRGQQVTLSCSPISGHRSVSWYQQTPGQGLQFLFEYFSETQRNKGNFPGRFSGRQFSNSRSEMNVSTLELGDSALYLCASSLSMVGANSPLHFGNGTRLTVT.

The gene calls are TRBV6-5 and TRBJ1-5; D is uncertain. V shed 8 bases and J shed 4 bases, with 12 bases lying between them. The CDR3 consists of 13 residues. Germline-derived CDR1 and CDR2 are MNHEY and SVGAGI. CDR3 sequence reads: CASGIAENQPQHF. For the CDR3, the DNA is TGTGCCAGCGGCATAGCAGAAAATCAGCCCCAGCATTTT.

CDR3: CSARYSDTQYF. The DNA of the CDR3 is TGCAGTGCTAGATACTCAGATACGCAGTATTTT. The V and J genes are TRBV20-1 and TRBJ2-3; D is uncertain. The V end lost 2 bases, the J end lost 4 bases, and 4 bases lay between the germline ends. The CDR3 has 11 residues. Germline-derived CDR1 and CDR2 are DFQATT and SNEGSKA (reference sequence).

CDR3 residues: CASSESASGGLDEQFF. For the CDR3, the DNA is TGTGCCAGCAGTGAATCCGCTAGCGGGGGGCTCGATGAGCAGTTCTTC. The chain links TRBV2 to TRBJ2-1; 11 positions match TRBD2. Germline assignment: CDR1 SNHLY and CDR2 FYNNEI. V trimming: 2 bases; J trimming: 8 bases; junction bases outside the gene matches: 8. The CDR3 consists of 16 residues.

The rearrangement links TRBV3-1 (or the pseudogene TRBV3-2) to TRBJ2-3; TRBD2 matches at 12 bases. Germline CDR1 LGHDT, CDR2 YNNKEL (reference sequence). J gave up 0 bases and V 4 bases, and 5 bases lay outside the gene matches. CDR3 size: 17 residues. The CDR3 sequence is CASSPSGTSGSTDTQYF. The CDR3 coding sequence is TGTGCCAGCAGCCCAAGTGGGACTAGCGGGAGCACAGATACGCAGTATTTT.

CDR3 nucleotides: TGTGCCAGCAGCTTGGGGGACATCTCCACTGAAGCTTTCTTT. Translating it yields CASSLGDISTEAFF. The V and J genes are TRBV5-4 and TRBJ1-1; TRBD1 is a possible D gene (6 bases). The CDR3 length is 14 residues. Between the trimmed V and J ends, which lost 0 bases and 4 bases, there was a span of 10 bases. Germline lookup yields CDR1 SGHNT and CDR2 YYREEE (reference sequence).

The chain combines TRBV5-1 with TRBJ1-5; 12 bases are a match to TRBD1. The V and J ends lost 0 bases and 2 bases, in that order; junction bases with no gene match: 6. This CDR3 has 18 residues. Germline V gene data show CDR1 as SGHRS and CDR2 as YFSETQ. CDR3 bases: TGCGCCAGCAGCTTGGTCCGGGACAGGGGGCTTCGCAATCAGCCCCAGCATTTT. Protein: CASSLVRDRGLRNQPQHF.

The chain is built from TRBV6-1 and TRBJ2-1; 11 bases are shared with TRBD2. The CDR3 loop spans 17 amino acids. Germline trimming cut 6 bases from V and 4 bases from J; bases unmatched to any gene: 11. The germline V gene has CDR1 MNHNS and CDR2 SASEGT. DNA for the CDR3: TGTGCCAGCAGAGAATTAGCGGGGGGGAGGGGTTACAATGAGCAGTTCTTC. Protein product: CASRELAGGRGYNEQFF.

V and J are TRBV9 and TRBJ1-3; the match to TRBD1 covers 7 bases. The V and J ends lost 4 bases and 4 bases, in that order; junction bases with no gene match: 8. CDR1 SGDLS and CDR2 YYNGEE come from the germline V gene. The CDR3 extends over 15 amino acids. The CDR3 DNA reads as TGTGCCAGCAGCCCTAGAGGGGGCGCAGGAAACACCATATATTTT. Translating it yields CASSPRGGAGNTIYF.

The chain is built from TRBV6-5 and TRBJ2-5; D is ambiguous. The ends were cut back, 5 bases at V and 5 bases at J, with 6 bases in the middle. Germline loops: CDR1 MNHEY, CDR2 SVGAGI. The CDR3 consists of 11 residues. The CDR3 DNA is TGTGCCAGCAGTATTGAGGAGACCCAGTACTTC. It is translated as CASSIEETQYF.

The V and J genes are TRBV19 and TRBJ2-7; 7 positions agree with TRBD2. This CDR3 has 11 amino acids. The V gene end was trimmed by 9 bases and the J gene end by 1 base; junction bases not matched to a gene: 0. Germline CDR1 and CDR2: LNHDA and SQIVND (reference sequence). The CDR3 nucleotides are TGTGCCAGGGGGGGGTCCTACGAGCAGTACTTC. As protein: CARGGSYEQYF.

The chain carries TRBV2 and TRBJ1-3; 7 bases map to TRBD1. V dropped 4 bases and J dropped 3; count of bases not matched to a gene: 3. Germline lookup yields CDR1 SNHLY and CDR2 FYNNEI. The CDR3 extends over 14 amino acids. This CDR3 is CASSGQGFGNTIYF. The CDR3 bases are TGTGCCAGCAGTGGACAGGGATTTGGAAACACCATATATTTT.

This clone was recorded once. The chain recombines TRBV18 with TRBJ1-2; D gene unclear. The CDR3 runs to 14 residues. Germline V CDR1 and CDR2: KGHSH, LQKENI. V lost 1 base and J lost 8, with 14 bases in between. The CDR3 nucleotides are TGTGCCAGCTCACCACTAGTAGGAGGCGCGGGCTACACCTTC. Residues: CASSPLVGGAGYTF.

The rearrangement uses TRBV3-1 (or the pseudogene TRBV3-2) and TRBJ1-2, with D unresolved. CDR1 is LGHDT and CDR2 is YNNKEL in the germline V gene (reference sequence). The CDR3 sequence is 15 residues long. The germline V and J ends were trimmed by 3 bases and 5 bases, with 16 bases remaining between them. DNA for the CDR3: TGTGCCAGCAGCCAGGATCCTGGAGGACCTTATGGCTACACCTTC. This encodes CASSQDPGGPYGYTF.

In this sample, this clone turned up a few times. V gene TRBV15 combines with J gene TRBJ2-3, with 11 bases identical to TRBD2. There are 16 residues in the CDR3. Germline CDR1 is LNHNV and CDR2 is YYDKDF (reference sequence). V lost 1 base to trimming and J lost 2 bases; unmatched junction nucleotides: 2. The chain's CDR3 is CATSRGLAGITDTQYF. For the CDR3, the DNA is TGTGCCACCAGCAGAGGACTAGCGGGAATCACAGATACGCAGTATTTT.

The chain uses TRBV4-1 and TRBJ2-3, with TRBD1 matching over 9 bases. V gave up 6 bases and J gave up 0 bases; unmatched junction bases: 7. The CDR3 sequence is 16 residues long. Germline V CDR1 and CDR2: MGHRA, YSYEKL. CDR3 sequence reads: CASRQQGAWSTDTQYF. CDR3 sequence (DNA): TGCGCCAGCAGACAACAGGGGGCATGGAGCACAGATACGCAGTATTTT.

V is TRBV5-4 and J is TRBJ2-7; no clear D. There are 14 residues in the CDR3. The germline V and J ends were trimmed by 0 bases and 7 bases, with 14 bases remaining between them. Germline-derived CDR1 and CDR2 are SGHNT and YYREEE (reference sequence). CDR3 bases: TGTGCCAGCAGCTTGGTGCACTCTAGAGGAGAGCAGTACTTC. Its translation: CASSLVHSRGEQYF.

In its sample, this clone was seen once. This chain joins TRBV10-1 and TRBJ2-3; 7 positions agree with TRBD2. Germline lookup yields CDR1 WNHNN and CDR2 SYGVQD (reference sequence). Trimming cost V 3 bases and J 3 bases; bases outside gene matches: 9. The length of the CDR3 is 16 residues. CDR3 DNA sequence: TGCGCCAGCAGTGATAAGTTCGGCGGGGGTACAGATACGCAGTATTTT. Translating it yields CASSDKFGGGTDTQYF.

The chain couples TRBV3-1 (or the pseudogene TRBV3-2) to TRBJ1-5, with a weak D call TRBD1 (6 bases). The CDR3 spans 15 residues. Germline V gene sequence: CDR1 LGHDT, CDR2 YNNKEL (reference sequence). The ends were cut back, 4 bases at V and 0 bases at J, with 10 bases in the middle. The CDR3 nucleotides are TGTGCCAGCAGCCTAGGACAGATTAGCAATCAGCCCCAGCATTTT. Translation gives CASSLGQISNQPQHF.

The chain links TRBV6-5 to TRBJ1-1, with TRBD1 as a possible D gene (6 bases). Germline CDR1 and CDR2: MNHEY and SVGAGI. This CDR3 region has 13 residues. V lost 5 bases to trimming and J lost 1 base, with 8 bases between them. The CDR3 sequence is CASSRDKNTEAFF. The CDR3 DNA reads as TGTGCCAGCAGTCGGGACAAGAACACTGAAGCTTTCTTT.

This clone is judged medium-sized. The chain uses TRBV7-8 and TRBJ1-1; D is undetermined. The V end lost 0 bases, the J end lost 4 bases, and 9 bases lay between the germline ends. Germline lookup yields CDR1 SGHVS and CDR2 FQNEAQ. CDR3 size: 14 residues. The CDR3 DNA follows: TGTGCCAGCAGCTTAGCGGAGGGCGCCACTGAAGCTTTCTTT. This codes for CASSLAEGATEAFF.

This rearrangement joins TRBV11-2 to TRBJ1-4, with a possible D match to TRBD1 (6 bases). With 4 bases removed from V and 0 bases from J, the gap between germline ends came to 18 bases. Germline CDR1 reads SGHAT; CDR2 reads FQNNGV. The CDR3 runs to 18 residues. The CDR3: CASSSRGAGHATNEKLFF. Written as DNA, the CDR3 is TGTGCCAGCAGCTCCCGGGGGGCAGGGCATGCAACTAATGAAAAACTGTTTTTT.

This clone appeared once. This sequence joins TRBV25-1 and TRBJ1-6; D gene uncertain. This CDR3 region has 17 residues. V was cut by 2 bases and J by 2 bases, with 13 bases left in between. The germline V gene encodes CDR1 MGHDK and CDR2 SYGVNS. The CDR3 region has the DNA TGTGCCAGCAGTGAAAGGAGCTATATGGCCTATAATTCACCCCTCCACTTT. Protein product: CASSERSYMAYNSPLHF.